A selection of T cell receptor beta chains follows, all from one sample in a study of T cells in localized non-small cell lung cancer. The data were produced by immunoSEQ multiplex PCR, yet TCRdb's version contains in-frame clones alone and is incomplete. The sample contains about 60,000 clones, roughly nine tenths of which appear only once. The sample in question was peripheral blood, obtained before any cancer treatment. These receptors were collected from a woman aged 40-69 years with stage I lung adenocarcinoma. The CDR3 runs from the conserved cysteine through the conserved F or W. The D gene is left open where the match is weak. A clone size is listed for some rows: how often the clone was seen (once, few, many), or a class if it is expanded.

V gene	clone size	D gene	J gene	CDR3 protein	CDR3 DNA
TRBV28	once	TRBD2	TRBJ2-1	CASSLAREGSSYNEQFF	TGTGCCAGCAGTTTGGCGAGGGAGGGGAGCTCCTACAATGAGCAGTTCTTC
TRBV11-2	.	TRBD2	TRBJ2-1	CASSSKRDSYNEQFF	TGTGCCAGCAGCTCGAAGCGGGACTCCTACAATGAGCAGTTCTTC
TRBV9	.	.	TRBJ2-5	CASSAAMQETQYF	TGTGCCAGCAGCGCGGCGATGCAAGAGACCCAGTACTTC
TRBV11-2	.	.	TRBJ1-1	CASSTDTNTEAFF	TGTGCCAGCAGCACCGACACGAACACTGAAGCTTTCTTT
TRBV5-6	.	TRBD1	TRBJ2-2	CASNIRDRGRPGELFF	TGTGCCAGTAATATTAGGGACAGGGGGCGTCCCGGGGAGCTGTTTTTT
TRBV9	.	.	TRBJ1-1	CASSVDANTEAFF	TGTGCCAGCAGCGTAGACGCGAACACTGAAGCTTTCTTT
TRBV27	.	.	TRBJ2-1	CASSPNRRGPGEQFF	TGTGCCAGCAGCCCAAACAGACGGGGGCCCGGTGAGCAGTTCTTC
TRBV5-1	.	TRBD1	TRBJ2-3	CASSRPRTGGTDTQYF	TGCGCCAGCAGCCGTCCTAGGACAGGGGGGACAGATACGCAGTATTTT
TRBV7-9	.	TRBD1	TRBJ1-2	CASSSAGTGPSYTF	TGTGCCAGCAGCTCGGCCGGGACAGGGCCAAGCTACACCTTC
TRBV6-1	.	.	TRBJ1-3	CASSEAGRLGNTIYF	TGTGCCAGCAGTGAAGCAGGGAGGCTTGGAAACACCATATATTTT
TRBV18	.	TRBD2	TRBJ2-3	CASSPIGGGTTDTQYF	TGTGCCAGCTCACCAATAGGCGGGGGGACCACAGATACGCAGTATTTT
TRBV18	.	.	TRBJ1-3	CASSPTSALVTIYF	TGTGCCAGCTCACCGACGTCCGCCTTAGTTACCATATATTTT
TRBV2	few	.	TRBJ2-2	CASSGTSGELFF	TGTGCCAGCAGTGGGACATCCGGGGAGCTGTTTTTT
TRBV5-1	once	.	TRBJ1-4	CASSSAGTMEEKLFF	TGCGCCAGCAGCTCGGCCGGGACGATGGAAGAAAAACTGTTTTTT
TRBV28	.	TRBD1	TRBJ2-2	CASFLSRPGQRTGELFF	TGTGCCAGCTTCCTATCGCGTCCGGGACAGAGGACCGGGGAGCTGTTTTTT
TRBV11-2	.	TRBD1	TRBJ2-3	CASSLDGTGASTDTQYF	TGTGCCAGCAGCTTAGATGGGACAGGGGCTAGCACAGATACGCAGTATTTT
TRBV6-1	.	.	TRBJ2-5	CASSEATPQETQYF	TGTGCCAGCAGTGAAGCAACACCACAAGAGACCCAGTACTTC
TRBV28	.	.	TRBJ1-1	CASTPFGGDGVEAFF	TGTGCCAGCACTCCATTCGGGGGGGATGGCGTTGAAGCTTTCTTT
TRBV4-3	once	TRBD1	TRBJ1-4	CASSRLTPGQGYWANEKLFF	TGCGCCAGCAGCCGACTAACACCGGGACAGGGCTACTGGGCTAATGAAAAACTGTTTTTT